This TCR beta chain stems from a study of T cell responses to AZD1222 COVID-19 vaccine. In the case of this clone: Its antigen is still unknown.

Study-level results: The breadth and depth of Spike-specific TCRs increased once two AZD1222 doses had been given. Clonal diversity may have been underestimated in mostly white British donors.

The germline V gene encodes CDR1 MGHDK and CDR2 SYGVNS. The CDR3 extends over 14 amino acids. V dropped 5 bases and J dropped 4 bases, with 15 bases sitting between them. TCRdb keeps only in-frame clones here, not all; method: immunoSEQ multiplex PCR. The sample yields about 150,000 clones, over 90% seen once. The source was peripheral blood, collected on day 0 of AZD1222 vaccination. This chain joins TRBV25-1 and TRBJ2-7; D ambiguous. The source is an adult in good health. CDR3 DNA: TGTGCCAGCAGTAGTATCATTGGGCTATACGAGCAGTACTTC. Protein sequence: CASSSIIGLYEQYF.